This is a list of T cell receptor beta chains from one sample in a study of T cells in tumors after PD-1 blockade. The data were produced by immunoSEQ multiplex PCR, yet TCRdb's version contains in-frame clones alone and is incomplete. Of just under 65,000 clones in the sample, around 72% were seen once. Material: PBMCs, obtained after anti-PD-1 treatment. Every receptor here comes from a human donor with basal cell carcinoma. Both conserved end residues are part of each CDR3. Fields, in order: J gene, V gene, D gene, CDR3 protein, CDR3 DNA. The D gene is left open where the match is weak.

TRBJ1-1	TRBV18	-	CASSPGGPEAFF	TGTGCCAGCTCACCAGGGGGACCTGAAGCTTTCTTT
TRBJ2-3	TRBV5-1	-	CASSLGQITDTQYF	TGCGCCAGCAGCTTGGGGCAGATCACAGATACGCAGTATTTT
TRBJ1-2	TRBV19	TRBD1	CASRGTGEVYGYTF	TGTGCCAGTAGAGGGACAGGGGAGGTCTATGGCTACACCTTC
TRBJ2-3	TRBV9	-	CASSVEVFSSTDTQYF	TGTGCCAGCAGCGTAGAAGTGTTCTCTAGCACAGATACGCAGTATTTT
TRBJ1-2	TRBV6-4	-	CASSATGSNYGYTF	TGTGCCAGCAGTGCCACCGGGAGTAACTATGGCTACACCTTC
TRBJ2-1	TRBV5-6	-	CASSLFNDNEQFF	TGTGCCAGCAGCTTGTTTAACGACAATGAGCAGTTCTTC
TRBJ1-5	TRBV10-1	-	CASSESGAPSNQPQHF	TGCGCCAGCAGTGAGTCAGGCGCTCCTAGCAATCAGCCCCAGCATTTT
TRBJ1-2	TRBV29-1	-	CSVETEGYGYTF	TGCAGCGTTGAAACGGAAGGCTATGGCTACACCTTC
TRBJ2-2	TRBV3-1/TRBV3-2	TRBD2	CASSQLASGGTGELFF	TGTGCCAGCAGCCAATTGGCTAGCGGGGGGACCGGGGAGCTGTTTTTT
TRBJ1-6	TRBV7-2	-	CASTLRPAGGSYNSPLHF	TGTGCCAGCACCCTCAGACCGGCAGGAGGGTCCTATAATTCACCCCTCCACTTT
TRBJ2-7	TRBV27	TRBD1	CASGTGGSYEQYF	TGTGCCAGCGGGACAGGGGGGTCCTACGAGCAGTACTTC
TRBJ2-3	TRBV30	-	CAWSSRITDTQYF	TGTGCCTGGAGTAGCCGGATCACAGATACGCAGTATTTT
TRBJ1-5	TRBV19	-	CASTATGFNQPQHF	TGTGCCAGTACCGCCACAGGTTTCAATCAGCCCCAGCATTTT
TRBJ1-3	TRBV7-2	-	CASSLGPGSGNTIYF	TGTGCCAGCAGCTTAGGTCCAGGCTCAGGAAACACCATATATTTT
TRBJ2-1	TRBV5-1	TRBD2	CASSSLAGADNEQFF	TGCGCCAGCAGCTCACTAGCGGGGGCCGACAATGAGCAGTTCTTC
TRBJ2-7	TRBV6-6	TRBD2	CASSYSYGGFDEQYF	TGTGCCAGCAGTTACTCCTACGGGGGGTTCGACGAGCAGTACTTC
TRBJ1-1	TRBV6-5	-	CATAGTNTEAFF	TGTGCCACCGCAGGGACGAACACTGAAGCTTTCTTT
TRBJ2-3	TRBV18	-	CASSPPFLAGSTDTQYF	TGTGCCAGCTCACCACCGTTCTTGGCGGGGTCCACAGATACGCAGTATTTT
TRBJ2-3	TRBV5-1	-	CASSVRQGIFTDTQYF	TGCGCCAGCAGCGTCCGGCAGGGAATATTCACAGATACGCAGTATTTT
TRBJ2-1	TRBV28	-	CASIKGRNEQFF	TGTGCCAGCATAAAAGGGCGGAATGAGCAGTTCTTC